This T cell receptor (beta chain) was retrieved from a study of blood T cells in healthy people across ages. Comments on this clonotype: Its antigen is undetermined.

CDR3 length: 15 residues. The ends were cut back, 6 bases at V and 3 bases at J, with 16 bases in the middle. Germline V gene sequence: CDR1 MNHEY, CDR2 SMNVEV (reference sequence). Whole-study findings and limits: For the donors, CMV status was unknown and possibly confounded expanded clonotype changes. Greater diversity and more naive CD4+ cells were seen in long-lived donors than in aged donors.

Combining a sample-barcoded 5' primer with a J-beta primer mix, a second PCR ran for roughly 6 to 12 cycles. TCRdb ran MiXCR on the 5' RACE reads and lists one entry per CDR3 protein. The sample holds fewer than 950,000 distinct CDR3 sequences, 50% to 65% seen once. V and J are TRBV27 and TRBJ2-3, with no clear D. Specimen: blood. This receptor was obtained from a man at least 80 years old in good health. As DNA, the CDR3 is TGTGCCAGCAGGCGAAGACTGGCGCCGACAGATACGCAGTATTTT. Translated: CASRRRLAPTDTQYF.